This T cell receptor beta chain was sequenced in a study of sequential checkpoint blockade in melanoma. Across the whole study: Under 25 patients had tumor biopsies before treatment and at week 13. Study-level findings and limits: About 30 times likelier clinical benefit followed increased tumor T-cell fraction and clonality. Mutational load did not correlate with tumor T-cell fraction or clonality. In arm A, pretreatment tumor clonality was associated with response.

There are 16 residues in the CDR3. The germline gives CDR1 SGHRS, CDR2 YFSETQ. Trimming stripped 3 bases from V and 0 bases from J, with 15 bases between. Here immunoSEQ multiplex PCR was the method, and the copy in TCRdb shows in-frame clones only, minus some. This table holds about 18,000 clones, 73% found once. Documented treatment: randomized to nivolumab then ipilimumab (arm A) or the reverse (arm B). Turning to this clone: Its target is unknown.

The TCR sequence derives from a human donor with melanoma. This chain connects TRBV5-1 to TRBJ2-5; no clear D. The sequencing used tumor tissue (inferred from file names), collected from a patient given nivolumab and ipilimumab in sequence. The CDR3 here is CASSSVMSRHQETQYF. The CDR3 region has the DNA TGCGCCAGCAGCTCGGTCATGAGCAGACACCAAGAGACCCAGTACTTC.